This T cell receptor (beta chain) appears in the sequencing data of a study of T cells in Graves' hyperthyroidism and ophthalmopathy. Overall study results and limits: Ophthalmopathy was distinguished from stable hyperthyroidism by 13 V-J signatures.

This clonotype occurred many times. Its cognate antigen is unknown. Trimming at V came to 5 bases and at J to 0 bases, leaving 10 bases not matched to a gene. CDR1 is DFQATT and CDR2 is SNEGSKA in the germline V gene (reference sequence). The CDR3 sequence is 17 residues long. Authors of the study amplified TCR beta CDR3 regions from RNA transcripts. First-round RT-PCR with HTBI primers amplified the TCR CDR3 region. TCRdb redid the calling of the multiplex PCR reads with MiXCR, one entry per CDR3 protein. The sample comprises 700,000 to 850,000 distinct CDR3 sequences, 35% of which are singletons, and around 30% rests with the top ten. Calling Graves' hyperthyroidism stable meant ophthalmopathy did not progress within 18 months.

Material: blood. The rearrangement links TRBV20-1 to TRBJ2-7, with TRBD2 matching 13 bases. The clonotype was recovered from a woman between 40 and 50 years old with Graves' hyperthyroidism. The CDR3 spells CSAPRSGTSGNSYEQYF. The CDR3 DNA follows: TGCAGTGCTCCTAGAAGTGGGACTAGCGGGAACTCCTACGAGCAGTACTTC.